This is a list of T cell receptor beta chains from one sample in a study of CD8 T cells in ankylosing spondylitis. TCRdb independently ran MiXCR on the 5' RACE reads; one entry per CDR3 protein. The sample records some 700,000 distinct CDR3 sequences, 15% to 20% being singletons. The sequencing input was blood, either unsorted or a sorted T cell fraction (not recorded which). These receptors were collected from a male donor with ankylosing spondylitis. CDR3s leave out the opening cysteine and the closing phenylalanine or tryptophan.

v_call cdr3_aa
TRBV29-1 SARRYNEQF
TRBV12-3/TRBV12-4 ASSLGERGNEQF
TRBV28 ASRREGANTEAF
TRBV27 ASSSLDRGHYGYT
TRBV10-1 ASSESGGGLGEQF
TRBV7-9 ASSLIAGGKETQY
TRBV20-1 SARGGGSPYNEQF
TRBV6-1 ASGTSGNPRWDTQY
TRBV5-5 ASSPRGADNTEAF
TRBV29-1 SAEQGVSYEQF
TRBV20-1 SARGRGITDTQY
TRBV20-1 SAPRLAGNEQF
TRBV29-1 SGKKGTGSGELF
TRBV5-5 ASSLRGGQGKTEAF